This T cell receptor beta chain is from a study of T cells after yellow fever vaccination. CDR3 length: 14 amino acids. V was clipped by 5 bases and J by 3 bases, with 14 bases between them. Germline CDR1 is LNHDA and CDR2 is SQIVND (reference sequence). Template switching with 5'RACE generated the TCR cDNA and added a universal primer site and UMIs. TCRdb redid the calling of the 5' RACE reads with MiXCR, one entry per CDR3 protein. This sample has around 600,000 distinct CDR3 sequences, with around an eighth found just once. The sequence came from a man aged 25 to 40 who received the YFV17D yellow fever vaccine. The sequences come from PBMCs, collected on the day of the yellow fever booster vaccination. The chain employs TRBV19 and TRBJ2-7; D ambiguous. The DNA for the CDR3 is TGTGCCAGTAGTCTCGACATTTTTCACTACGAGCAGTACTTC. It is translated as CASSLDIFHYEQYF.